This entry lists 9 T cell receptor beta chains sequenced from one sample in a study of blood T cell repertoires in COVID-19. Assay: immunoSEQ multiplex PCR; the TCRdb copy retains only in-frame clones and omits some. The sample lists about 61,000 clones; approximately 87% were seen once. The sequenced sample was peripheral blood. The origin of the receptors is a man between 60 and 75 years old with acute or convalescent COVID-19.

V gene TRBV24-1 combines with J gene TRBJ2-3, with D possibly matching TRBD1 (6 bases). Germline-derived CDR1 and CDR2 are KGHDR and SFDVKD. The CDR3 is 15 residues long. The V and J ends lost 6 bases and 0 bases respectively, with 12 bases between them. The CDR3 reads CATSSGTMSTDTQYF. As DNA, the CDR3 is TGTGCCACCAGTTCGGGGACAATGAGCACAGATACGCAGTATTTT.

The CDR3 reads CASSYNSGTYEQYF. DNA of the CDR3: TGTGCCAGCAGCTATAATAGCGGGACCTACGAGCAGTACTTC. The chain couples TRBV7-2 to TRBJ2-7; 8 nucleotides match TRBD2. The CDR3 length is 14 residues. With 4 bases clipped from V and 2 bases from J, the junction kept 4 bases outside the gene matches. CDR1 and CDR2 (germline): SGHTA, FQGNSA.

The CDR3 bases are TGTGCCAGCAGCAACGGGGGGGATGAGACCCAGTACTTC. This codes for CASSNGGDETQYF. The J gene is TRBJ2-5, the V gene TRBV6-6, with 8 bases identical to TRBD2. The CDR3 is 13 amino acids. The germline CDR1 and CDR2 sequences are MNHNY and SVGAGI (reference sequence). Germline trimming cut 6 bases from V and 5 bases from J; bases unmatched to any gene: 5.

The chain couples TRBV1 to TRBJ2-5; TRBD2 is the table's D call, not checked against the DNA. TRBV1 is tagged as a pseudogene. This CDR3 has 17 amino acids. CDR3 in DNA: TGCACCAGCAGCCAAGGCGGTAGCGGGGGGGCTGTGGAGACCCAGTACTTC. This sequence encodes CTSSQGGSGGAVETQYF.

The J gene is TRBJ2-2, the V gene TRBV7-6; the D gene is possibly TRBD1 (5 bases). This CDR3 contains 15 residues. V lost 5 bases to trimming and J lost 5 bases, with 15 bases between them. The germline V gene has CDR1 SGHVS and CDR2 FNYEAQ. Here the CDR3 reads CASSPLWGSTGELFF. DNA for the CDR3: TGTGCCAGCAGCCCCCTTTGGGGCAGTACCGGGGAGCTGTTTTTT.

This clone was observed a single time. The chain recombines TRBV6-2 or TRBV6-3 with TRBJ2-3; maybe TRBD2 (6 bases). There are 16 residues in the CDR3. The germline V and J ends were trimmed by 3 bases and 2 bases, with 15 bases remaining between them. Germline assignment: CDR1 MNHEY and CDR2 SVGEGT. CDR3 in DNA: TGTGCCAGCAGTTATGGGAGGCAGGGAGCCACAGATACGCAGTATTTT. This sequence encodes CASSYGRQGATDTQYF.

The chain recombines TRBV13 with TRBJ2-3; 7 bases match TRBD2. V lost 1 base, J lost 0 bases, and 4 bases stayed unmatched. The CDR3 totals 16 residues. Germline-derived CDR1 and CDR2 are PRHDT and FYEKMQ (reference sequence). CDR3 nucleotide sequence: TGTGCCAGCAGCTTAGTAGGAGCGGGGAGCACAGATACGCAGTATTTT. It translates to CASSLVGAGSTDTQYF.

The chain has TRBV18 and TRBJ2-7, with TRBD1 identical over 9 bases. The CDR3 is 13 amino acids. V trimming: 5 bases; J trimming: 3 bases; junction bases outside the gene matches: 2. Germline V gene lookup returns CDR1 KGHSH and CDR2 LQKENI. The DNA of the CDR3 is TGTGCCAGCTCATCGACAGGGGGCTACGAGCAGTACTTC. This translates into CASSSTGGYEQYF.

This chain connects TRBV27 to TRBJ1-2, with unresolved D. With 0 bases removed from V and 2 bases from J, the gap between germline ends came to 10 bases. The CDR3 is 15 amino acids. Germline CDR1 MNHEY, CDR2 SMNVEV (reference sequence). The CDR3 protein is CASSLSSQPNYGYTF. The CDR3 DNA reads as TGTGCCAGCAGTTTATCGTCACAACCGAACTATGGCTACACCTTC.